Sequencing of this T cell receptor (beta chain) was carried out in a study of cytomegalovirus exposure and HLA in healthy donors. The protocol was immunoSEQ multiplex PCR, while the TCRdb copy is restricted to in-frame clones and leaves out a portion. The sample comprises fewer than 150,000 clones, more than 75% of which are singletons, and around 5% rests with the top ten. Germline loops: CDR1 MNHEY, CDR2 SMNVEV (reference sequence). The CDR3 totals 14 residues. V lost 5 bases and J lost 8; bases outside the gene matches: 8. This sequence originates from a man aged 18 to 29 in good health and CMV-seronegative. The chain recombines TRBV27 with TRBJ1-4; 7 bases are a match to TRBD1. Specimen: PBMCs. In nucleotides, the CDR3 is TGTGCCAGCAGTCCAACAGGGGCGGGAGAAAAACTGTTTTTT. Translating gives CASSPTGAGEKLFF. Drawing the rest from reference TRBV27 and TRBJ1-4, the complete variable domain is EAQVTQNPRYLITVTGKKLTVTCSQNMNHEYMSWYRQDPGLGLRQIYYSMNVEVTDKGDVPEGYKVSRKEKRNFPLILESPSPNQTSLYFCASSPTGAGEKLFFGSGTQLSVL.